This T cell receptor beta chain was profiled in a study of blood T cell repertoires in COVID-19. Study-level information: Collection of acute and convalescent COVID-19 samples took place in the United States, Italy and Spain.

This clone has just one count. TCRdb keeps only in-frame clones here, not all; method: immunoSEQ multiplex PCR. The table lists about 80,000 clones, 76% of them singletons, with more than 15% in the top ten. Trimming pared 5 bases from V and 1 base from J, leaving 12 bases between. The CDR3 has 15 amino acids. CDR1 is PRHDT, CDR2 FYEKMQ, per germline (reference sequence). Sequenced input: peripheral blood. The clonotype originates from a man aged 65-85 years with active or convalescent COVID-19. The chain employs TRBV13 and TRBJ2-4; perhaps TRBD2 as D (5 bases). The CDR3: CASSQEDSAKNIQYF. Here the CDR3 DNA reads TGTGCCAGCAGCCAGGAGGACTCGGCCAAAAACATTCAGTACTTC.